The 31 T cell receptor beta chains listed next were all sequenced from one sample in a study of blood T cell repertoires in COVID-19. The data were produced by immunoSEQ multiplex PCR, yet TCRdb's version contains in-frame clones alone and is incomplete. The data show some 260,000 clones, 65% to 80% seen once. The sequencing sample was made of peripheral blood. Every receptor here comes from a woman in her thirties or forties with active or convalescent COVID-19.

This clone was seen only a few times. The rearrangement uses TRBV4-1 and TRBJ2-3, with TRBD2 as a possible D gene (5 bases). Germline V gives CDR1 MGHRA, CDR2 YSYEKL. V was cut by 0 bases and J by 2 bases, with 12 bases left in between. CDR3 length: 16 residues. The CDR3 here is CASSQELAGLTDTQYF. DNA of the CDR3: TGCGCCAGCAGCCAAGAACTGGCGGGCCTCACAGATACGCAGTATTTT.

The chain joins TRBV18 to TRBJ2-7; 8 nucleotides agree with TRBD1. The CDR3 runs 14 residues. The J segment lost 1 base and the V segment lost 8 bases, leaving 7 bases of the junction unmatched. Germline-derived CDR1 and CDR2 are KGHSH and LQKENI. CDR3 nucleotide sequence: TGTGCCAGCACTACCGGGACAGGATCCTACGAGCAGTACTTC. Its protein product is CASTTGTGSYEQYF.

This clone was recorded a few times. V is TRBV7-6 and J is TRBJ1-4; the match to TRBD1 covers 10 bases. The CDR3 has 15 residues. The germline CDR1 and CDR2 sequences are SGHVS and FNYEAQ. V was pared by 4 bases and J by 7 bases, with 6 bases of the junction left unmatched. The DNA for the CDR3 is TGTGCCAGCAGCTGGGGACAGGGGCGAGGTGAAAAACTGTTTTTT. This encodes CASSWGQGRGEKLFF.

CDR3 nucleotides: TGTGCCTGGCTTTCCGGGACAGGGTCGCATGAGCAGTTCTTC. This gives the protein CAWLSGTGSHEQFF. The chain combines TRBV30 with TRBJ2-1, with 9 bases lining up with TRBD1. The CDR3 spans 14 residues. Germline V gene data show CDR1 as GTSNPN and CDR2 as SVGIG (reference sequence). V lost 5 bases and J lost 8; bases outside the gene matches: 10. Filled out from reference TRBV30 and TRBJ2-1, the complete variable domain reads SQTIHQWPATLVQPVGSPLSLECTVEGTSNPNLYWYRQAAGRGLQLLFYSVGIGQISSEVPQNLSASRPQDRQFILSSKKLLLSDSGFYLCAWLSGTGSHEQFFGPGTRLTVL.

This clone has more than one count but fewer than ten. The J gene is TRBJ2-6, the V gene TRBV25-1; D is possibly TRBD1 (5 bases). V lost 7 bases to trimming and J lost 0 bases, with 13 bases between them. This CDR3 contains 16 residues. CDR1 is MGHDK and CDR2 is SYGVNS in the germline V gene. This CDR3 reads CASTDSANSGANVLTF. The DNA of the CDR3 is TGTGCCAGCACCGACAGCGCCAACTCTGGGGCCAACGTCCTGACTTTC.

The CDR3 spells CASSFTPGTLYNSPLHF. The CDR3 nucleotides are TGTGCCAGCAGCTTTACTCCCGGGACACTTTATAATTCACCCCTCCACTTT. The V call is TRBV5-8, the J call TRBJ1-6, with D possibly TRBD1 on 6 matching bases. The CDR3 consists of 17 residues. V lost 2 bases, J lost 4 bases, and 16 bases lay in between. Germline V gene lookup returns CDR1 SGHTS and CDR2 YDEGEE.

The rearrangement uses TRBV18 and TRBJ1-3, with a tentative D call TRBD1 (5 bases). Germline values: CDR1 KGHSH, CDR2 LQKENI. Deletions cut 4 bases from V and 1 base from J, with 20 bases between. This CDR3 comprises 18 residues. The DNA of the CDR3 is TGTGCCAGCTCACGAAACCTAAATCAGGGTCCATCTGGAAACACCATATATTTT. Residues: CASSRNLNQGPSGNTIYF.

The DNA of the CDR3 is TGTGCCAGCAGCTCCCTTCGGGGAGAGACCCAGTACTTC. Protein: CASSSLRGETQYF. The chain has TRBV7-3 and TRBJ2-5; TRBD2 is a possible D gene (5 bases). Looked up from germline, CDR1 is SGHTA and CDR2 is FQGTGA. The CDR3 runs 13 residues. Between the trimmed V and J ends, which lost 4 bases and 4 bases, there was a span of 10 bases.

Only one count was recorded for this clone. V usage is TRBV2 and J usage is TRBJ1-1; 7 bases are a match to TRBD1. The V segment lost 7 bases and the J segment 2 bases; nucleotides outside the gene matches: 7. The CDR3 loop spans 14 amino acids. Looked up from germline, CDR1 is SNHLY and CDR2 is FYNNEI. The CDR3 DNA sequence: TGTGCCAGCACGAGGGGGCAGGTCAACACTGAAGCTTTCTTT. It codes for CASTRGQVNTEAFF.

This chain links TRBV2 with TRBJ1-4; 7 bases are shared with TRBD1. Trimming took 5 bases from V and 8 from J; bases not matched to a gene: 8. The CDR3 sequence is 14 residues long. Per the germline V gene, CDR1 is SNHLY and CDR2 is FYNNEI. In nucleotides, the CDR3 is TGTGCCAGCAGTCTGGGACAGCGTCGGGAAAAACTGTTTTTT. This sequence encodes CASSLGQRREKLFF.

The chain has TRBV13 and TRBJ2-1; 8 bases align to TRBD2. With V trimmed by 2 bases and J by 9 bases, 6 bases remained unmatched. The germline gives CDR1 PRHDT, CDR2 FYEKMQ (reference sequence). The CDR3 has 14 amino acids. The CDR3 bases are TGTGCCAGCAGCTTAACCACTAGCGGAGGTGAGCAGTTCTTC. It encodes CASSLTTSGGEQFF.

The V gene is TRBV6-5, the J gene TRBJ2-7, with D unresolved. The V end was cut by 7 bases, the J end by 3 bases, with 10 bases between. The CDR3 loop spans 12 amino acids. Germline CDR1 reads MNHEY; CDR2 reads SVGAGI. Here the CDR3 reads CASTDTHYEQYV. The CDR3, as DNA: TGTGCCAGCACAGACACACACTACGAGCAGTACGTC.

The chain recombines TRBV20-1 with TRBJ2-1; 8 bases align to TRBD2. The CDR3 length is 15 residues. The V gene's germline CDR1 is DFQATT and CDR2 SNEGSKA (reference sequence). J was trimmed by 2 bases and V by 7 bases; bases with no gene match: 10. In DNA form, the CDR3 reads TGCAGTGTTATTGAAGGACTAGCCCCCTACAATGAGCAGTTCTTC. Protein sequence: CSVIEGLAPYNEQFF.

V and J are TRBV7-9 and TRBJ2-3, with a weak D call TRBD2 (6 bases). The germline V and J ends were trimmed by 3 bases and 0 bases, with 13 bases remaining between them. Germline values: CDR1 SEHNR, CDR2 FQNEAQ (reference sequence). The CDR3 runs 16 residues. The CDR3 spells CASSFPWRGSTDTQYF. The CDR3 bases are TGTGCCAGCAGCTTTCCTTGGCGGGGTAGCACAGATACGCAGTATTTT.

This clone has just one count. This chain joins TRBV5-1 and TRBJ1-1; 7 nucleotides match TRBD1. Germline lookup yields CDR1 SGHRS and CDR2 YFSETQ. CDR3 length equals 15 residues. The ends lost 4 bases at V and 5 bases at J; junction bases unmatched: 11. CDR3 DNA sequence: TGCGCCAGCAGCACCGGCCCACAGGGGAGTACTGAAGCTTTCTTT. Its translation: CASSTGPQGSTEAFF.

The J gene is TRBJ2-7, the V gene TRBV5-4; D possibly corresponds to TRBD2 (5 bases). From germline, CDR1 is SGHNT and CDR2 YYREEE (reference sequence). Between the trimmed V and J ends, which lost 4 bases and 4 bases, there was a span of 15 bases. CDR3 length: 14 amino acids. The CDR3 bases are TGTGCCAGCAGCCTGAATACGGGGAATTACGAGCAGTACTTC. It translates to CASSLNTGNYEQYF.

The rearrangement links TRBV10-3 to TRBJ1-5; possibly TRBD1 for D (6 bases). The CDR3 has 14 amino acids. Trimming took off 0 bases at V and 11 bases at J, with 14 bases between the two ends. Germline V gene lookup returns CDR1 ENHRY and CDR2 SYGVKD. CDR3 residues: CAISESARGEAQHF. In DNA form, the CDR3 reads TGTGCCATCAGTGAGTCTGCCAGGGGAGAGGCCCAGCATTTT.

The V call is TRBV6-4, the J call TRBJ1-2, with 7 bases fitting TRBD1. The CDR3 contains 13 residues. CDR1 MRHNA and CDR2 SNTAGT come from the germline V gene. V gave up 4 bases and J gave up 6 bases; unmatched junction bases: 5. The CDR3 sequence: CASSGQGSDGYTF. CDR3 bases: TGTGCCAGCAGTGGACAGGGATCCGATGGCTACACCTTC.

The chain couples TRBV6-2 or TRBV6-3 to TRBJ2-2, with TRBD2 matching over 16 bases. Germline V gene data show CDR1 as MNHEY and CDR2 as SVGEGT. The CDR3 consists of 18 residues. The V gene end was trimmed by 2 bases and the J gene end by 0 bases; junction bases not matched to a gene: 0. CDR3 amino acids: CASSYGTSGGANTGELFF. In nucleotides, the CDR3 is TGTGCCAGCAGTTACGGGACTAGCGGGGGGGCGAACACCGGGGAGCTGTTTTTT.

V gene TRBV3-1 (or the pseudogene TRBV3-2) combines with J gene TRBJ1-6, with 7 positions matching TRBD1. After removal of 8 bases from V and 7 bases from J, the junction contained 11 bases not matched to a gene. The CDR3 covers 15 residues. Germline V gives CDR1 LGHDT, CDR2 YNNKEL (reference sequence). CDR3 amino acids: CASGDPGTVNSPLHF. CDR3 nucleotide sequence: TGTGCCAGCGGGGACCCCGGGACAGTCAATTCACCCCTCCACTTT.

The chain combines TRBV5-4 with TRBJ1-1; possibly TRBD1 for D (6 bases). The CDR3 has 12 residues. Germline CDR1 SGHNT, CDR2 YYREEE (reference sequence). V was trimmed by 4 bases and J by 8 bases, leaving 12 bases between them. CDR3 protein: CASSHPDREAFF. The CDR3 region has the DNA TGTGCCAGCAGCCACCCGGACAGAGAAGCTTTCTTT.

This clone was observed once. The chain carries TRBV14 and TRBJ2-1; no clear D. The CDR3 is 14 amino acids. V was shortened by 1 base and J by 6 bases, with 10 bases between the two germline ends. Germline CDR1 and CDR2: SGHDN and FVKESK. The DNA of the CDR3 is TGTGCCAGCAGCCAAGTACTTATTCCCAATGAGCAGTTCTTC. It yields the protein CASSQVLIPNEQFF.

The genes are TRBV10-3 and TRBJ1-3, with TRBD1 as a possible D gene (6 bases). The V end lost 6 bases, the J end lost 1 base, and 13 bases lay between the germline ends. The CDR3 runs 15 residues. Germline V gives CDR1 ENHRY, CDR2 SYGVKD. The CDR3 region is CAISLGTQSGNTIYF. CDR3 nucleotide sequence: TGTGCCATCAGCCTCGGGACACAGTCTGGAAACACCATATATTTT.

The chain couples TRBV15 to TRBJ1-2; tentatively, D is TRBD1 (6 bases). V was cut by 5 bases and J by 7 bases, with 20 bases left in between. The germline V gene encodes CDR1 LNHNV and CDR2 YYDKDF (reference sequence). This CDR3 is 15 amino acids long. In nucleotides, the CDR3 is TGTGCCACCAGCGGACGGGACACCCGAGGGTCTGGCTACACCTTC. Translated, it gives CATSGRDTRGSGYTF.

This clone has a single count. The rearrangement joins TRBV27 to TRBJ1-2; TRBD1 might be the D (6 bases). The germline V gene encodes CDR1 MNHEY and CDR2 SMNVEV (reference sequence). V was pared by 11 bases and J by 3 bases, with 16 bases between. The CDR3 extends over 13 amino acids. CDR3 region: CAPSGGADYGYTF. In nucleotides, the CDR3 is TGTGCCCCATCTGGGGGGGCGGACTATGGCTACACCTTC.

This clone showed up just a few times. Mismatch with germline at one junction end may stem from a read error. The V call is TRBV7-9, the J call TRBJ1-5; the D gene is possibly TRBD1 (5 bases). The CDR3 is made up of 14 amino acids. CDR1 and CDR2 (germline): SEHNR, FQNEAQ (reference sequence). The CDR3 reads CATSLDGGGQPQHF. The DNA of the CDR3 is TGTGCCACCAGCTTAGATGGGGGGGGTCAGCCCCAGCATTTT.

The chain links TRBV5-8 to TRBJ1-4, with TRBD1 matching over 7 bases. CDR3 length: 15 amino acids. Germline CDR1 and CDR2: SGHTS and YDEGEE. Trimming removed 4 bases from V and 3 bases from J; junction bases left unmatched: 6. This chain's CDR3 is CASSARQGSNEKLFF. CDR3 coding DNA: TGTGCCAGCAGCGCCCGACAGGGCTCTAATGAAAAACTGTTTTTT.

This clone has a handful of counts. V is TRBV18 and J is TRBJ1-5; D not resolved. Germline-derived CDR1 and CDR2 are KGHSH and LQKENI. There are 16 residues in the CDR3. V was clipped by 2 bases and J by 5 bases, with 16 bases between them. The CDR3 protein is CASSPGEGKIDQPQHF. The CDR3 DNA reads as TGTGCCAGCTCACCAGGTGAGGGAAAGATTGATCAGCCCCAGCATTTT.

The chain uses TRBV19 and TRBJ2-5, with D possibly being TRBD2 (5 bases). The V end lost 1 base, the J end lost 3 bases, and 6 bases lay between the germline ends. CDR1 LNHDA and CDR2 SQIVND come from the germline V gene (reference sequence). The CDR3 runs to 13 residues. CDR3 region: CASSIGTEETQYF. Written as DNA, the CDR3 is TGTGCCAGTAGTATAGGGACTGAAGAGACCCAGTACTTC.

This sequence joins TRBV7-2 and TRBJ2-3, with 12 positions matching TRBD1. The trim removed 1 base at V and 15 bases at J, leaving 5 bases unmatched. CDR3 length equals 13 residues. The V gene's germline CDR1 is SGHTA and CDR2 FQGNSA. CDR3 nucleotide sequence: TGTGCCAGCAGCTTAGTTGGGGACAGGGGGCATTATTTT. This codes for CASSLVGDRGHYF.

The chain has TRBV5-6 and TRBJ2-5; D uncertain. V gave up 0 bases and J gave up 5 bases, with 8 bases separating them. This CDR3 region has 13 residues. Germline CDR1 SGHDT, CDR2 YYEEEE. The chain's CDR3 is CASSLALAETQYF. The CDR3 DNA reads TGTGCCAGCAGCTTGGCCCTCGCGGAGACCCAGTACTTC.